A single sample gave rise to the 23 T cell receptor beta chains below, sequenced in a study of regulatory T cells in long-lasting Graves disease. In building TCR beta libraries, iRepertoire HTBI primers were used together with Arm-PCR of CDR3 regions. TCRdb itself ran the multiplex PCR reads through MiXCR, one entry per CDR3 protein. Of 540,000 or so distinct CDR3 sequences listed, approximately 12% are singletons. The sample's time point: newly diagnosed GD, antithyroid drugs for less than 3 months. Scientists built the TCR library using RNA that was extracted from PBMCs. The sample was also linked to a second study, of T cells in Graves' hyperthyroidism and ophthalmopathy.

Sequences were derived from peripheral blood mononuclear cells (PBMCs), sampled at new diagnosis, from a patient treated with antithyroid drugs. The receptors were sampled from a young man with Graves disease.

The rearrangement links TRBV11-3 to TRBJ2-7, with 10 bases fitting TRBD1. V gave up 3 bases and J gave up 2 bases; unmatched junction bases: 4. Germline V CDR1 and CDR2: SGHNT, YENEEA. This CDR3 contains 15 residues. CDR3 loop: CASSLRTGGTYEQYF. The CDR3 nucleotides read TGTGCCAGCAGCTTGAGGACAGGGGGGACCTACGAGCAGTACTTC.

This clonotype has at least ten counts. This sequence joins TRBV7-3 and TRBJ1-6; D is unclear. From germline, CDR1 is SGHTA and CDR2 FQGTGA. The CDR3 sequence is 13 residues long. Between the trimmed V and J ends, which lost 2 bases and 10 bases, there was a span of 9 bases. The CDR3 reads CASSLGVYSPLHF. The CDR3 DNA is TGTGCCAGCAGCTTAGGAGTCTACTCACCCCTCCACTTT.

This clonotype was found many times. V usage is TRBV20-1 and J usage is TRBJ2-5; 7 bases align to TRBD2. V shed 3 bases, J shed 9 bases, and the junction held 7 bases outside the gene matches. Germline lookup yields CDR1 DFQATT and CDR2 SNEGSKA (reference sequence). The CDR3 runs 12 residues. CDR3 nucleotides: TGCAGTGCTAGGGGGGAGGGAGGGGCCCAGTACTTC. It yields the protein CSARGEGGAQYF.

This chain links TRBV10-3 with TRBJ2-1; possible D gene TRBD2, 6 bases. CDR3 length: 16 amino acids. CDR1 is ENHRY, CDR2 SYGVKD, per germline. Trimming pared 3 bases from V and 4 bases from J, leaving 16 bases between. The CDR3 DNA reads as TGTGCCATCAGTGAATTGGGGGACTTCAAATACAATGAGCAGTTCTTC. Its translation: CAISELGDFKYNEQFF.

At least ten counts were recorded for this clonotype. The chain couples TRBV7-9 to TRBJ2-1; D is ambiguous. In germline, CDR1 is SEHNR, CDR2 FQNEAQ (reference sequence). This CDR3 spans 11 amino acids. The V end was cut by 6 bases, the J end by 6 bases, with 6 bases between. The CDR3: CASSKGNEQFF. The CDR3 DNA follows: TGTGCCAGCAGTAAGGGCAATGAGCAGTTCTTC.

This clonotype was seen many times. The rearrangement joins TRBV12-3 or TRBV12-4 to TRBJ1-4; D uncertain. V lost 1 base to trimming and J lost 10 bases, with 16 bases between them. The CDR3 is 15 residues long. This chain's CDR3 is CASSLDGLELGKLFF. In nucleotides, the CDR3 is TGTGCCAGCAGTTTAGATGGCCTCGAGTTGGGAAAACTGTTTTTT.

A single count supports this clonotype. A much bigger clone sits one base away, suggesting this may be a read error. This sequence joins TRBV29-1 and TRBJ1-2; D gene unclear. Germline lookup yields CDR1 SQVTM and CDR2 ANQGSEA. The CDR3 extends over 12 amino acids. The CDR3 DNA reads as TGCAGCGTTCAGGCAGCTAACTATGGCTGCACCTTC. It translates to CSVQAANYGCTF.

The rearrangement joins TRBV6-1 to TRBJ2-7, with 9 bases aligning to TRBD2. Unmatched junction bases numbered 5, after V lost 8 bases and J lost 0 bases. The CDR3 contains 14 residues. Germline lookup yields CDR1 MNHNS and CDR2 SASEGT. This CDR3 reads CASEAGGFSYEQYF. The CDR3 DNA sequence: TGTGCCAGCGAAGCGGGAGGCTTCTCCTACGAGCAGTACTTC.

The table lists this clonotype with a few counts. The rearrangement links TRBV28 to TRBJ1-4; the match to TRBD1 covers 8 bases. There are 15 residues in the CDR3. Trimming removed 5 bases from V and 8 bases from J; junction bases left unmatched: 10. CDR1 and CDR2 from the germline V gene are MDHEN and SYDVKM. The CDR3 DNA follows: TGTGCCAGCAGTGCCTCAGGGGGCGTGGGGGAAAAACTGTTTTTT. Its translation is CASSASGGVGEKLFF.

CDR3 protein: CSAVAGGPHEQFF. The CDR3 nucleotides are TGCAGTGCTGTAGCGGGAGGGCCCCATGAGCAGTTCTTC. The rearrangement joins TRBV20-1 to TRBJ2-1; 11 nucleotides match TRBD2. Germline V gives CDR1 DFQATT, CDR2 SNEGSKA (reference sequence). The CDR3 contains 13 residues. Trimming cost V 5 bases and J 8 bases; bases outside gene matches: 5.

This clonotype has ten or more counts. The chain links TRBV20-1 to TRBJ1-6; a possible D gene is TRBD1 (5 bases). The CDR3 consists of 14 residues. CDR1 is DFQATT and CDR2 is SNEGSKA in the germline V gene (reference sequence). V lost 5 bases to trimming and J lost 7 bases, with 15 bases between them. CDR3 loop: CSASQGAGNSPLHF. The DNA for the CDR3 is TGCAGTGCTTCCCAGGGAGCGGGCAATTCACCCCTCCACTTT.

At least ten counts were recorded for this clonotype. V is TRBV20-1 and J is TRBJ2-7; TRBD1 or TRBD2 may be the D gene (5 bases each). With 1 base removed from V and 2 bases from J, the gap between germline ends came to 21 bases. Per the germline V gene, CDR1 is DFQATT and CDR2 is SNEGSKA (reference sequence). The CDR3 is 17 residues long. The CDR3 loop reads CSARVTNPGRGTYEQYF. The DNA of the CDR3 is TGCAGTGCTAGAGTCACGAACCCGGGACGAGGGACCTACGAGCAGTACTTC.

This clonotype was seen ten or more times. The chain uses TRBV7-2 and TRBJ2-2; D is perhaps TRBD1 (6 bases). In germline, CDR1 is SGHTA, CDR2 FQGNSA. The CDR3 is 16 amino acids. V gave up 1 base and J gave up 4 bases, with 13 bases separating them. CDR3 nucleotide sequence: TGTGCCAGCAGCTTAGTGGGACACGGACGCACCGGGGAGCTGTTTTTT. Protein sequence: CASSLVGHGRTGELFF.

This chain joins TRBV6-2 or TRBV6-3 and TRBJ2-3; perhaps TRBD1 as D (6 bases). Germline V lookup: CDR1 MNHEY, CDR2 SVGEGT. Between the trimmed V and J ends, which lost 2 bases and 11 bases, there was a span of 11 bases. The CDR3 length is 12 residues. Written as DNA, the CDR3 is TGTGCCAGCAGTTACGGGGGCCTGGTGCAGTATTTT. Amino acids: CASSYGGLVQYF.

This clonotype was observed many times. The chain employs TRBV2 and TRBJ1-1, with 8 bases matching TRBD1. The CDR3 has 17 residues. J gave up 1 base and V 7 bases, and 14 bases lay outside the gene matches. Germline V gives CDR1 SNHLY, CDR2 FYNNEI. The CDR3 DNA sequence: TGTGCCAGCACCCAAGGGGGGACAGGTGGAAAGAACACTGAAGCTTTCTTT. Encoded protein: CASTQGGTGGKNTEAFF. Together with reference TRBV2 and TRBJ1-1, the CDR3 gives the full variable domain: EPEVTQTPSHQVTQMGQEVILRCVPISNHLYFYWYRQILGQKVEFLVSFYNNEISEKSEIFDDQFSVERPDGSNFTLKIRSTKLEDSAMYFCASTQGGTGGKNTEAFFGQGTRLTVV.

This clonotype was seen ten or more times. This chain uses TRBV29-1 with TRBJ2-7, with TRBD1 identical over 7 bases. This CDR3 is built from 14 residues. Germline lookup yields CDR1 SQVTM and CDR2 ANQGSEA. J was trimmed by 12 bases and V by 5 bases; bases with no gene match: 19. CDR3: CSVNTGTAPRSTYF. CDR3 bases: TGCAGCGTTAACACCGGGACAGCACCTAGGAGCACGTACTTC.

This chain joins TRBV30 and TRBJ2-2; weak D call: TRBD2 (5 bases). Trimming pared 0 bases from V and 6 bases from J, leaving 14 bases between. Germline V CDR1 and CDR2: GTSNPN, SVGIG (reference sequence). The CDR3 contains 15 residues. In DNA, the CDR3 is TGTGCCTGGAGTGTACTTGGGAGTGGGGCCGGGGAGCTGTTTTTT. Protein: CAWSVLGSGAGELFF. Using reference TRBV30 and TRBJ2-2 for the parts outside the CDR3, the full variable domain is SQTIHQWPATLVQPVGSPLSLECTVEGTSNPNLYWYRQAAGRGLQLLFYSVGIGQISSEVPQNLSASRPQDRQFILSSKKLLLSDSGFYLCAWSVLGSGAGELFFGEGSRLTVL.

Note on this clonotype: A much larger clone lies one base from this, so it may be a read error. This sequence joins TRBV7-9 and TRBJ2-1; no reliable D call. The CDR3 covers 16 residues. Trimming removed 5 bases from V and 0 bases from J, with 14 bases in between. Germline CDR1 and CDR2: SEHNR and FQNEAQ (reference sequence). The CDR3 DNA reads TGTGCCAGCAGCCAAGCGACGAGCAGCTCCTACAATGAGCAGTTCTTC. It is translated as CASSQATSSSYNEQFF.

V gene TRBV29-1 combines with J gene TRBJ1-1; D may be TRBD1 (5 bases). The CDR3 is 15 residues long. With 3 bases removed from V and 0 bases from J, the gap between germline ends came to 14 bases. Germline lookup yields CDR1 SQVTM and CDR2 ANQGSEA. CDR3 residues: CSVDWQGAMNTEAFF. The CDR3 DNA reads TGCAGCGTTGATTGGCAGGGTGCAATGAACACTGAAGCTTTCTTT.

This clonotype was counted ten times or more. The chain uses TRBV12-5 and TRBJ2-1; D is unclear. Looked up from germline, CDR1 is LGHNT and CDR2 is FRNRAP. V lost 5 bases and J 6 bases, leaving 8 bases between the germline ends. CDR3 size: 12 residues. The CDR3 sequence: CASGLSSNEQFF. The CDR3 DNA follows: TGTGCTAGTGGTCTCTCGTCCAATGAGCAGTTCTTC.

This clonotype was counted ten times or more. The gene calls are TRBV24-1 and TRBJ2-1; D may correspond to TRBD1 or TRBD2 (6 bases each). The CDR3 sequence is 15 residues long. Germline loops: CDR1 KGHDR, CDR2 SFDVKD. Trimming shortened V by 3 bases and J by 5 bases, and 13 bases separated the two germline ends. CDR3 sequence (DNA): TGTGCCACCAGTGATCCCACGGGGGCTGACAATGAGCAGTTCTTC. It codes for CATSDPTGADNEQFF.

This chain connects TRBV20-1 to TRBJ2-1; no clear D. The CDR3 is 13 amino acids. Deletions cut 2 bases from V and 8 bases from J, with 13 bases between. From germline, CDR1 is DFQATT and CDR2 SNEGSKA (reference sequence). The CDR3, as DNA: TGCAGTGCTAGACGAGTAGCCCGGTATGAGCAGTTCTTC. Its translation is CSARRVARYEQFF.

This clonotype was seen at least ten times. The genes are TRBV19 and TRBJ1-1; TRBD1 matches at 7 bases. The CDR3 runs 14 residues. The trim removed 6 bases at V and 1 base at J, leaving 5 bases unmatched. Germline lookup yields CDR1 LNHDA and CDR2 SQIVND (reference sequence). CDR3 sequence (DNA): TGTGCCAGTAGACGGGACAGACAGAACACTGAAGCTTTCTTT. This sequence encodes CASRRDRQNTEAFF.